The 25 T cell receptor beta chains below were found in one sample sequenced in a study of T cells in Graves' hyperthyroidism and ophthalmopathy. RNA transcripts served as the template for amplifying TCR beta CDR3 regions. TCR CDR3 regions were first amplified by RT-PCR with HTBI primers. TCRdb analysed the multiplex PCR reads with MiXCR anew, one entry per CDR3 protein. The top ten hold roughly 60% of the sample, which has about 270,000 distinct CDR3 sequences, 22% seen once. Material: blood. Receptors were obtained from a man aged 25 to 45 with Graves' ophthalmopathy.

This clonotype was detected a few times. The chain joins TRBV5-8 to TRBJ2-2; tentatively, D is TRBD1 (6 bases). There are 15 residues in the CDR3. Deletions cut 1 base from V and 6 bases from J, with 13 bases between. CDR1 and CDR2 from the germline V gene are SGHTS and YDEGEE. CDR3 amino acids: CASSLPGEPSGELFF. The CDR3 DNA follows: TGTGCCAGCAGCTTGCCAGGGGAACCATCCGGGGAGCTGTTTTTT. The entire variable domain, with the rest obtained from reference TRBV5-8 and TRBJ2-2, is as follows: EAGVTQSPTHLIKTRGQQATLRCSPISGHTSVYWYQQALGLGLQFLLWYDEGEERNRGNFPPRFSGRQFPNYSSELNVNALELEDSALYLCASSLPGEPSGELFFGEGSRLTVL.

This clonotype appeared many times. The chain combines TRBV7-9 with TRBJ2-7, with D perhaps matching TRBD2 (6 bases). Looked up from germline, CDR1 is SEHNR and CDR2 is FQNEAQ (reference sequence). V gave up 5 bases and J gave up 5 bases, with 19 bases separating them. The CDR3 length is 15 residues. In nucleotides, the CDR3 is TGTGCCAGCAGCCGCTTCGGGCAGGGCGGGAACGAGCAGTACTTC. Its translation is CASSRFGQGGNEQYF.

This clonotype occurred many times. This chain links TRBV20-1 with TRBJ2-7, with D possibly TRBD1 on 5 matching bases. Trimming pared 1 base from V and 2 bases from J, leaving 12 bases between. Germline V gives CDR1 DFQATT, CDR2 SNEGSKA (reference sequence). The CDR3 consists of 14 residues. The CDR3 coding sequence is TGCAGTGCTAGAGTGGCGACAGTACCCTACGAGCAGTACTTC. This codes for CSARVATVPYEQYF.

V and J are TRBV5-1 and TRBJ2-5; TRBD2 matches 11 bases. The CDR3 consists of 16 residues. The ends lost 0 bases at V and 1 base at J; junction bases unmatched: 2. CDR1 SGHRS and CDR2 YFSETQ come from the germline V gene. The CDR3 nucleotides read TGCGCCAGCAGCTTGGCCGGGACTAGCGGCCAAGAGACCCAGTACTTC. Residues: CASSLAGTSGQETQYF.

This chain links TRBV7-2 with TRBJ2-7, with D tentatively TRBD1 or TRBD2 (5 bases each). CDR1 and CDR2 (germline): SGHTA, FQGNSA. The CDR3 spans 13 residues. V lost 4 bases and J 3 bases, leaving 10 bases between the germline ends. The CDR3 loop reads CASSWGPSYEQYF. The CDR3 coding sequence is TGTGCCAGCAGCTGGGGACCCAGCTACGAGCAGTACTTC.

In this sample, this clonotype turned up a few times. J is TRBJ1-1 and V is TRBV10-3; D unresolved. CDR1 and CDR2 (germline): ENHRY, SYGVKD. This CDR3 is 13 amino acids long. The V end was cut by 0 bases, the J end by 5 bases, with 7 bases between. CDR3 nucleotides: TGTGCCATCAGTGAGTCGACCGCTACTGAAGCTTTCTTT. It is translated as CAISESTATEAFF.

The chain's CDR3 is CATSDRQGRRQFF. The CDR3 DNA reads TGTGCCACCAGTGACAGACAGGGACGCAGGCAGTTCTTC. The chain links TRBV24-1 to TRBJ2-1; 7 bases agree with TRBD1. The CDR3 covers 13 residues. After removal of 4 bases from V and 12 bases from J, the junction contained 8 bases not matched to a gene. Germline CDR1 KGHDR, CDR2 SFDVKD.

The V and J genes are TRBV5-1 and TRBJ2-5; 9 nucleotides align to TRBD1. The length of the CDR3 is 18 residues. With 3 bases clipped from V and 5 bases from J, the junction kept 17 bases outside the gene matches. In germline, CDR1 is SGHRS, CDR2 YFSETQ. CDR3 loop: CASSSALDGTGPWETQYF. CDR3 nucleotide sequence: TGCGCCAGCAGCTCCGCTCTAGACGGGACAGGGCCATGGGAGACCCAGTACTTC.

This clonotype was seen a single time. V gene TRBV20-1 combines with J gene TRBJ2-1; D remains ambiguous. CDR3 size: 14 residues. Trimming removed 6 bases from V and 4 bases from J, with 16 bases in between. Germline assignment: CDR1 DFQATT and CDR2 SNEGSKA (reference sequence). The DNA for the CDR3 is TGCAGTGCAACGAGACGGACCGTTTACAATGAGCAGTTCTTC. Translated: CSATRRTVYNEQFF.

This chain uses TRBV30 with TRBJ2-7; 10 bases are shared with TRBD2. The CDR3 extends over 15 amino acids. The junction had 6 bases not matched to a gene; V was cut back by 2 bases and J by 2 bases. Germline V gene lookup returns CDR1 GTSNPN and CDR2 SVGIG (reference sequence). The CDR3 is CAWSHGLAEPYEQYF. The CDR3 DNA reads TGTGCCTGGAGTCACGGACTAGCGGAGCCCTACGAGCAGTACTTC.

This clonotype came up a few times. The V call is TRBV28, the J call TRBJ2-2, with a possible D match to TRBD2 (6 bases). The CDR3 loop spans 14 amino acids. CDR1 is MDHEN and CDR2 is SYDVKM in the germline V gene. The germline V and J ends were trimmed by 3 bases and 5 bases, with 10 bases remaining between them. DNA for the CDR3: TGTGCCAGCAGTTTTCCAGGGAGGACCGGGGAGCTGTTTTTT. Protein product: CASSFPGRTGELFF.

This clonotype was seen more than once but under ten times. The rearrangement uses TRBV5-1 and TRBJ2-2; D gene uncertain. CDR3 length equals 15 residues. Germline V lookup: CDR1 SGHRS, CDR2 YFSETQ. Trimming removed 0 bases at V and 7 bases at J, with 13 bases between. CDR3: CASSLAGNTHGELFF. The CDR3 DNA reads as TGCGCCAGCAGCTTGGCCGGCAACACTCACGGGGAGCTGTTTTTT.

This clonotype was picked up a small number of times. This chain uses TRBV6-1 with TRBJ1-2; D is undetermined. Germline assignment: CDR1 MNHNS and CDR2 SASEGT. This CDR3 spans 14 amino acids. V shed 1 base and J shed 2 bases, with 8 bases lying between them. The CDR3 DNA sequence: TGTGCCAGCAGTGAAGTTAGAGGGAACTATGGCTACACCTTC. Protein: CASSEVRGNYGYTF.

J is TRBJ2-1 and V is TRBV27; perhaps TRBD1 as D (5 bases). CDR3 length: 12 amino acids. Per germline, CDR1 MNHEY and CDR2 SMNVEV (reference sequence). Trimming removed 6 bases at V and 7 bases at J, with 10 bases between. The DNA of the CDR3 is TGTGCCAGCAGGGACCCAGGGAATGAGCAGTTCTTC. It is translated as CASRDPGNEQFF.

Turning to this clonotype: A much bigger clone sits one base away, suggesting this may be a read error. V usage is TRBV11-2 and J usage is TRBJ2-4; D possibly matches TRBD1 or TRBD2 (5 bases each). Germline assignment: CDR1 SGHAT and CDR2 FQNNGV. There are 15 residues in the CDR3. The CDR3 spells CASSLPTGTKNTQYF. Written as DNA, the CDR3 is TGTGCCAGCAGCTTACCTACCGGGACCAAAAACACTCAGTACTTC.

Notes on this clonotype: This may stem from a read error, because a much larger clone lies one nucleotide away. The V and J genes are TRBV7-2 and TRBJ2-1; the D gene is possibly TRBD2 (6 bases). CDR1 is SGHTA, CDR2 FQGNSA, per germline. CDR3 length: 11 residues. Between the trimmed V and J ends, which lost 11 bases and 5 bases, there was a span of 10 bases. DNA for the CDR3: TGTGCCGATAGCGGAGACAATGAGCAGTTCTTC. It encodes CADSGDNEQFF.

This chain uses TRBV20-1 with TRBJ2-3; D may be TRBD2 (6 bases). CDR3 size: 15 residues. Trimming removed 2 bases at V and 0 bases at J, with 12 bases between. The germline V gene has CDR1 DFQATT and CDR2 SNEGSKA (reference sequence). The CDR3 nucleotides read TGCAGTGCTAGACCACTAGCCACTAGCACAGATACGCAGTATTTT. Residues: CSARPLATSTDTQYF.

This clonotype was observed a few times. The chain couples TRBV27 to TRBJ1-5; D may be TRBD1 (5 bases). The V end lost 6 bases, the J end lost 2 bases, and 20 bases lay between the germline ends. CDR3 size: 17 residues. CDR1 is MNHEY and CDR2 is SMNVEV in the germline V gene (reference sequence). CDR3 nucleotide sequence: TGTGCCAGCAGCCTGACGTCCGGGGCCGGGGGCAATCAGCCCCAGCATTTT. Protein: CASSLTSGAGGNQPQHF.

CDR3 residues: CSARVPSGAYEQYF. CDR3 coding DNA: TGCAGTGCTAGAGTCCCTAGCGGGGCCTACGAGCAGTACTTC. The chain combines TRBV20-1 with TRBJ2-7; 9 bases agree with TRBD2. J was trimmed by 2 bases and V by 1 base; bases with no gene match: 3. Germline V gene data show CDR1 as DFQATT and CDR2 as SNEGSKA (reference sequence). The CDR3 extends over 14 amino acids.

There are a few counts of this clonotype. The V and J genes are TRBV19 and TRBJ1-1; 7 bases are shared with TRBD1. This CDR3 is built from 14 residues. V was clipped by 7 bases and J by 5 bases; unmatched bases: 10. Looked up from germline, CDR1 is LNHDA and CDR2 is SQIVND (reference sequence). For the CDR3, the DNA is TGTGCCAGTACCTCACAGGGGCGGGGGACTGAAGCTTTCTTT. As protein: CASTSQGRGTEAFF.

The chain has TRBV18 and TRBJ2-7; D possibly corresponds to TRBD1 (5 bases). Germline CDR1 is KGHSH and CDR2 is LQKENI. The CDR3 is made up of 15 amino acids. V lost 0 bases to trimming and J lost 2 bases, with 11 bases between them. CDR3 sequence (DNA): TGTGCCAGCTCACCACCGAACAGGCTACCCTACGAGCAGTACTTC. Its protein product is CASSPPNRLPYEQYF.

This clonotype was seen more than once but under ten times. V and J are TRBV27 and TRBJ1-5; TRBD1 agrees at 10 bases. Germline CDR1 is MNHEY and CDR2 is SMNVEV (reference sequence). This CDR3 is built from 15 residues. The J segment lost 8 bases and the V segment lost 5 bases, leaving 9 bases of the junction unmatched. The CDR3 DNA reads TGTGCCAGCAGTACCGAGACAGGGGGCCGGGAGCCCCAGCATTTT. Its protein product is CASSTETGGREPQHF.

This clonotype was seen a few times. This chain uses TRBV28 with TRBJ1-1, with D tentatively TRBD1 (5 bases). The V gene lost 6 bases and the J gene lost 5 bases, with 19 bases spanning the gap. Germline lookup yields CDR1 MDHEN and CDR2 SYDVKM. This CDR3 has 15 amino acids. The CDR3 spells CASRAGTPMSTEAFF. DNA of the CDR3: TGTGCCAGCAGAGCCGGGACCCCGATGAGTACTGAAGCTTTCTTT. Full variable domain (rest looked up from reference TRBV28 and TRBJ1-1): DVKVTQSSRYLVKRTGEKVFLECVQDMDHENMFWYRQDPGLGLRLIYFSYDVKMKEKGDIPEGYSVSREKKERFSLILESASTNQTSMYLCASRAGTPMSTEAFFGQGTRLTVV.

This clonotype was found many times. The V and J genes are TRBV2 and TRBJ1-5; 9 positions match TRBD1. Germline V gives CDR1 SNHLY, CDR2 FYNNEI. The CDR3 contains 20 residues. The V segment lost 5 bases and the J segment 1 base; nucleotides outside the gene matches: 18. The CDR3 nucleotides are TGTGCCAGCAGTCTAACGCGCCCCCGGGACAGGGCTCTCAGCAATCAGCCCCAGCATTTT. This translates into CASSLTRPRDRALSNQPQHF.

This chain joins TRBV24-1 and TRBJ1-5; no definite D call. CDR3 length: 16 residues. The V gene's germline CDR1 is KGHDR and CDR2 SFDVKD. Trimming pared 5 bases from V and 5 bases from J, leaving 18 bases between. The CDR3: CATSAPVSILHQPQHF. CDR3 sequence (DNA): TGTGCCACCAGTGCCCCCGTAAGTATCCTACATCAGCCCCAGCATTTT.